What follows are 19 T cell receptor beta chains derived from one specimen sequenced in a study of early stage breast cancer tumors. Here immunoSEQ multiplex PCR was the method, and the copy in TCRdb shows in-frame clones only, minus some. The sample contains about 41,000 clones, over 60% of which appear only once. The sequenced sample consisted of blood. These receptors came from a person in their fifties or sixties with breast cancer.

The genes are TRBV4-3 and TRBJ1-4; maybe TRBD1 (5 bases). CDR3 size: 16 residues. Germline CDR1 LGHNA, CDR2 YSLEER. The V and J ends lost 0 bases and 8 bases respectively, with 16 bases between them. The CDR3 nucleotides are TGCGCCAGCAGCCAAGACCGGGGACTAACCGGCGAAAAACTGTTTTTT. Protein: CASSQDRGLTGEKLFF.

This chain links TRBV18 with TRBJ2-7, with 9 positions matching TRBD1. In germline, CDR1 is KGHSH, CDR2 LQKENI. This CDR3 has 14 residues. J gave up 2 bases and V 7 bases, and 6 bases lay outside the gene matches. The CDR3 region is CASCPGTGPYEQYF. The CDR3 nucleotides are TGTGCCAGCTGTCCCGGGACAGGGCCCTACGAGCAGTACTTC.

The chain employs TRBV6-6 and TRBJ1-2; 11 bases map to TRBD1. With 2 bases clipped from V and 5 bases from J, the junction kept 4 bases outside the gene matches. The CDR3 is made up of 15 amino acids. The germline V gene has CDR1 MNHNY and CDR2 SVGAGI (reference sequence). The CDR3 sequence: CASSYRGTGGYGYTF. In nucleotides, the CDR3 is TGTGCCAGCAGTTACCGCGGGACAGGGGGTTATGGCTACACCTTC.

The CDR3 protein is CASSIDWRGARGSGANVLTF. The CDR3 DNA follows: TGTGCCAGTAGTATAGATTGGCGGGGGGCCAGGGGATCTGGGGCCAACGTCCTGACTTTC. This chain connects TRBV19 to TRBJ2-6; 8 bases fit TRBD2. V shed 0 bases, J shed 1 base, and the junction held 11 bases outside the gene matches. CDR1 is LNHDA and CDR2 is SQIVND in the germline V gene (reference sequence). The CDR3 length is 20 residues.

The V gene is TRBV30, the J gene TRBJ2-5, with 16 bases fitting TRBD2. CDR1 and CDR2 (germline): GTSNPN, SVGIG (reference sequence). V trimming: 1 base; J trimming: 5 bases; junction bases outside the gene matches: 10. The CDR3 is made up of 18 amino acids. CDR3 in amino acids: CAWSAGLAGGRVTETQYF. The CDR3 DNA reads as TGTGCCTGGAGTGCGGGACTAGCGGGGGGGCGTGTAACGGAGACCCAGTACTTC. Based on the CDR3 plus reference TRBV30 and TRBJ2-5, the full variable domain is SQTIHQWPATLVQPVGSPLSLECTVEGTSNPNLYWYRQAAGRGLQLLFYSVGIGQISSEVPQNLSASRPQDRQFILSSKKLLLSDSGFYLCAWSAGLAGGRVTETQYFGPGTRLLVL.

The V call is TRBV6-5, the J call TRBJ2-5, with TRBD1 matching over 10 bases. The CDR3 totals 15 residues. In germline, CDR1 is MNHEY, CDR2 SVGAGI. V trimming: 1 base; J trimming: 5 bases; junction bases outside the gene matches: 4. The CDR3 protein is CASSYLGQGWETQYF. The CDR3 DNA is TGTGCCAGCAGTTACTTGGGACAGGGGTGGGAGACCCAGTACTTC.

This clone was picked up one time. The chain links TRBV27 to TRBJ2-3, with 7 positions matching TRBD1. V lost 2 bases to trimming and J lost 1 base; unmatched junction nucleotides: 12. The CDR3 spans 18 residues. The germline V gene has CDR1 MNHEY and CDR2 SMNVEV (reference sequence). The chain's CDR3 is CASSLITPTGLGTDTQYF. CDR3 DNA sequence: TGTGCCAGCAGTTTAATCACCCCGACAGGGCTGGGCACAGATACGCAGTATTTT.

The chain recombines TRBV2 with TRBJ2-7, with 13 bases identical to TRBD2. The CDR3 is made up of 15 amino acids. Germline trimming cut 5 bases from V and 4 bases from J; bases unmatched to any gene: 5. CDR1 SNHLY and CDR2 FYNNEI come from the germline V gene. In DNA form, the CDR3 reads TGTGCCAGCAGTACTAGCGGGAGGGCGGGTTACGAGCAGTACTTC. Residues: CASSTSGRAGYEQYF.

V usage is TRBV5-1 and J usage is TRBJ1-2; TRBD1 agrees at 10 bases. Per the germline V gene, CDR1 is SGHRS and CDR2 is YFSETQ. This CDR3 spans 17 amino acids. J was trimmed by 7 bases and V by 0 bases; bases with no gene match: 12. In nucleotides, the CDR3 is TGCGCCAGCAGCTTGGGAGGCGGGACAGGGGTAGGAGTTGGCTACACCTTC. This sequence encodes CASSLGGGTGVGVGYTF.

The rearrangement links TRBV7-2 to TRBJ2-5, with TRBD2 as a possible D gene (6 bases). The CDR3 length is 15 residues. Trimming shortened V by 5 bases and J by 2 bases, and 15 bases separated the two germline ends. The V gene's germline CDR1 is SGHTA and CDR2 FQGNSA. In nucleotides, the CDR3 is TGTGCCAGCAGCCACCGGAGACTAGGGCAAGAGACCCAGTACTTC. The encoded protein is CASSHRRLGQETQYF.

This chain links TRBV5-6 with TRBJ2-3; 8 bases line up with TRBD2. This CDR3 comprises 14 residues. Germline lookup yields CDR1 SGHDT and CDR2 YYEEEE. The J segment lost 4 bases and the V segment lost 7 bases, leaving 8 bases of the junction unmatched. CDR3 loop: CASGIAGWADTQYF. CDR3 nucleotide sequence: TGTGCCAGCGGTATAGCGGGGTGGGCAGATACGCAGTATTTT.

DNA for the CDR3: TGTGCCAGCAGCTTAGGGTCGCGCGGCGATCAGCCCCAGCATTTT. Its translation: CASSLGSRGDQPQHF. The J gene is TRBJ1-5, the V gene TRBV7-6; unclear D gene. CDR1 and CDR2 (germline): SGHVS, FNYEAQ. V lost 1 base, J lost 5 bases, and 12 bases lay in between. The CDR3 has 15 amino acids.

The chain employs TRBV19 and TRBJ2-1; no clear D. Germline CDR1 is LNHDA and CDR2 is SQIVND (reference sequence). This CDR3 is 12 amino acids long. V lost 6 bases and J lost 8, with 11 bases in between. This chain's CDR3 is CASSPARYEQFF. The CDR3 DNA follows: TGTGCCAGTAGCCCCGCGAGGTATGAGCAGTTCTTC.

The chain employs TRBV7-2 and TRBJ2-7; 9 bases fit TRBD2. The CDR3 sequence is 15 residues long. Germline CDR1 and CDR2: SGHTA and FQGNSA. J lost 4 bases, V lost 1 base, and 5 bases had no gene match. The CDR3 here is CASSLDSGGFYEQYF. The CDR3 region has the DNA TGTGCCAGCAGCTTAGATAGCGGGGGATTTTACGAGCAGTACTTC. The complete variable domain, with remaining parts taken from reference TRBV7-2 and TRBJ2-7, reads GAGVSQSPSNKVTEKGKDVELRCDPISGHTALYWYRQSLGQGLEFLIYFQGNSAPDKSGLPSDRFSAERTGGSVSTLTIQRTQQEDSAVYLCASSLDSGGFYEQYFGPGTRLTVT.

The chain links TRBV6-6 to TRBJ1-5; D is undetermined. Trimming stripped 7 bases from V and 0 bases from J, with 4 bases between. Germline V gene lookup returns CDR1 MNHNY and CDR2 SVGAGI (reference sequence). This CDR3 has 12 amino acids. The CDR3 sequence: CASTSSNQPQHF. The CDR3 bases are TGTGCCAGCACTAGTAGCAATCAGCCCCAGCATTTT.

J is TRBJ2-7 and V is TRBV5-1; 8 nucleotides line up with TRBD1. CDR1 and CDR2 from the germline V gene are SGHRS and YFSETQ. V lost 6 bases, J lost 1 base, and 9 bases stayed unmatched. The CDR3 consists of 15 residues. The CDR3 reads CASNMGQDGSYEQYF. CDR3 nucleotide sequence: TGCGCCAGCAATATGGGACAGGATGGATCCTACGAGCAGTACTTC.

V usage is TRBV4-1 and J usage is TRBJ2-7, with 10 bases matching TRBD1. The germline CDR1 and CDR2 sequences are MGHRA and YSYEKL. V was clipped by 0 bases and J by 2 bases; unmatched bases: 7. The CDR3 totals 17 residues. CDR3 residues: CASSQDSRQGAAYEQYF. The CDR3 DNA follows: TGCGCCAGCAGCCAAGACTCCAGACAGGGGGCCGCCTACGAGCAGTACTTC.

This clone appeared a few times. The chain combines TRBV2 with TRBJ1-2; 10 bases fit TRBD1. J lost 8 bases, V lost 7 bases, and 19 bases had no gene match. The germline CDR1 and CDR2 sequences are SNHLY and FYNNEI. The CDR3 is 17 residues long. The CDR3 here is CASNPGQGVSSTNGYTF. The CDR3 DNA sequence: TGTGCCAGCAATCCAGGACAGGGGGTTTCAAGCACTAACGGCTACACCTTC.

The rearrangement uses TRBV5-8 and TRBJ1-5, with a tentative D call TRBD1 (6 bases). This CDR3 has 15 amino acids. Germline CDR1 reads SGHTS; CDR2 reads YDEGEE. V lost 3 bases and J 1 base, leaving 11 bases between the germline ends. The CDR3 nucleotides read TGTGCCAGCAGCTCCTCCGGGACAAGCAATCAGCCCCAGCATTTT. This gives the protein CASSSSGTSNQPQHF.